This T cell receptor (beta chain) was retrieved from a study of CD8 T cells in ankylosing spondylitis. Regarding the study as a whole: Blood of patients with ankylosing spondylitis appeared to be characterized by a TCR beta motif of seven or eight highly homologous variants. Reportedly, matched ankylosing spondylitis synovial fluid was significantly enriched for disease-linked clones. Certain motif variants had earlier appeared in reactive arthritis synovial fluid and blood.

The CDR3 is made up of 14 amino acids. Germline assignment: CDR1 SNHLY and CDR2 FYNNEI. V was pared by 2 bases and J by 5 bases, with 13 bases between. TCRdb analysed the 5' RACE reads with MiXCR anew, one entry per CDR3 protein. This table holds roughly 68,000 distinct CDR3 sequences, 6.2% found once. This clonotype showed up many times. What it binds is unknown. This rearrangement joins TRBV2 to TRBJ2-7; tentative D call: TRBD2 (6 bases). The clonotype was recovered from a male donor with ankylosing spondylitis. Sequencing was carried out using synovial fluid, either unsorted or a sorted T cell fraction (not recorded which). This CDR3 reads CASSERAGRDEQYF. Written as DNA, the CDR3 is TGTGCCAGCAGTGAAAGGGCGGGACGGGACGAGCAGTACTTC.